The 7 T cell receptor beta chains below were found in one sample sequenced in a study of shared clonotypes between healthy human individuals. Repertoires were generated with immunoSEQ multiplex PCR, while TCRdb's copy carries only in-frame clones and drops some. The data show 2 million to 2.5 million clones, with 85% to 95% seen just once and around 0.13% held by the top ten. The sequenced sample consisted of naive CD4+ T cells sorted from blood. The subset here: CD45RA+ positively selected. These TCRs come from a man between 18 and 35 years old in good health.

This chain connects TRBV6-5 to TRBJ1-5; D may be TRBD1 (5 bases). Germline lookup yields CDR1 MNHEY and CDR2 SVGAGI. V was trimmed by 6 bases and J by 2 bases, leaving 14 bases between them. The CDR3 loop spans 15 amino acids. Here the CDR3 DNA reads TGTGCCAGCAGGCCCTCAGGGTTTGGCAATCAGCCCCAGCATTTT. This encodes CASRPSGFGNQPQHF.

The genes are TRBV23-1 and TRBJ1-5; D is uncertain. TRBV23-1 is filed as an ORF, its function uncertain. The V gene lost 2 bases and the J gene lost 11 bases, with 19 bases spanning the gap. CDR3 size: 15 residues. DNA of the CDR3: TGCGCCAGCAGTCAAGGGCGGGCCGGCGGATCAACCCAGCATTTT. Protein sequence: CASSQGRAGGSTQHF.

In this sample, this clone turned up a few times. The V gene is TRBV5-1, the J gene TRBJ2-5, with 7 bases aligning to TRBD1. The J call may be incorrect, as the DNA end agrees better with TRBJ2-7. The CDR3 extends over 14 amino acids. The V gene's germline CDR1 is SGHRS and CDR2 YFSETQ. Written as DNA, the CDR3 is TGCGCCAGCAGCCGGGACAGCCTCTCCTACGAGCAGTACTTC. This gives the protein CASSRDSLSYEQYF.

The CDR3: CASSVDRGGGYTF. The DNA of the CDR3 is TGTGCCAGCAGCGTGGACAGGGGGGGTGGCTACACCTTC. The J gene is TRBJ1-2, the V gene TRBV6-4; 10 nucleotides match TRBD1. CDR1 is MRHNA and CDR2 is SNTAGT in the germline V gene. V shed 6 bases, J shed 7 bases, and the junction held 5 bases outside the gene matches. There are 13 residues in the CDR3.

The chain recombines TRBV18 with TRBJ2-7; D is unclear. V lost 1 base and J 0 bases, leaving 13 bases between the germline ends. Germline values: CDR1 KGHSH, CDR2 LQKENI. This CDR3 has 16 amino acids. In nucleotides, the CDR3 is TGTGCCAGCTCACCACGAGTTGGCGAACCCTCCTACGAGCAGTACTTC. Translated, it gives CASSPRVGEPSYEQYF.

J is TRBJ2-2 and V is TRBV6-1; D unclear. V lost 7 bases, J lost 0 bases, and 9 bases lay in between. Germline V gene data show CDR1 as MNHNS and CDR2 as SASEGT. This CDR3 has 14 amino acids. CDR3 protein: CASTQGTNTGELFF. The CDR3 bases are TGTGCCAGCACCCAAGGGACGAACACCGGGGAGCTGTTTTTT.

The V call is TRBV11-1, the J call TRBJ1-1, with no clear D. This CDR3 is built from 13 residues. The ends were cut back, 2 bases at V and 5 bases at J, with 9 bases in the middle. Germline CDR1 and CDR2: SGHAT and FQDESV (reference sequence). CDR3 loop: CASSLIGGTEAFF. In DNA, the CDR3 is TGTGCCAGCAGCTTAATCGGTGGTACTGAAGCTTTCTTT.